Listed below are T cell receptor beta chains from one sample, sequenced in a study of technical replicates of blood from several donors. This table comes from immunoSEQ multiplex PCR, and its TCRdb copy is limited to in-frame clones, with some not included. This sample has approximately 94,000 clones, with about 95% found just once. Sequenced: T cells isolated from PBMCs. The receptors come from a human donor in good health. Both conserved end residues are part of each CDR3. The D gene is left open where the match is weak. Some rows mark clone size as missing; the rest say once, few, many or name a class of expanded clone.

TGTGCCATCAGTGACAAGGGACTAGCGGGAGGGAAAGCGTACAATGAGCAGTTCTTC,CAISDKGLAGGKAYNEQFF,TRBD2,TRBJ2-1,NA,TRBV10-3
TGTGCCAGCAGCTTAGTCAGCTCCTACGAGCAGTACTTC,CASSLVSSYEQYF,NA,TRBJ2-7,NA,TRBV11-3
TGTGCCAGCTCACCAAGAACAGCCGAAATTAACACTGAAGCTTTCTTT,CASSPRTAEINTEAFF,NA,TRBJ1-1,NA,TRBV18
TGTGCCAGCAGCCATCCGGGACATAACTACGAGCAGTACTTC,CASSHPGHNYEQYF,NA,TRBJ2-7,NA,TRBV13
TGTGCCAGTAGCCAGGGGGCGGACGGGGCCAACGTCCTGACTTTC,CASSQGADGANVLTF,TRBD1,TRBJ2-6,NA,TRBV19
TGCGCCAGCAGCTCTAGGACTAGCGGGAGGCTCGACAATGAGCAGTTCTTC,CASSSRTSGRLDNEQFF,TRBD2,TRBJ2-1,few,TRBV5-1
TGTGCCAGCAGCTCCCGTAGCAGACCCTCGGTCACTGAAGCTTTCTTT,CASSSRSRPSVTEAFF,NA,TRBJ1-1,NA,TRBV7-9
TGCGCCAGCAGCACAAATCCCAGGGGATCCGGGGAGCTGTTTTTT,CASSTNPRGSGELFF,NA,TRBJ2-2,NA,TRBV5-1
TGCGCCAGCAGCGGGGGACTAGCGATTGATGAGCAGTTCTTC,CASSGGLAIDEQFF,TRBD2,TRBJ2-1,NA,TRBV5-1
TGTGCCAGCAGCCCCACTAGCGGGAGTTCACATGAGCAGTTCTTC,CASSPTSGSSHEQFF,TRBD2,TRBJ2-1,NA,TRBV4-2
TGTGCCAGCAGCGCCTCGGGACTAGCGGGAAACAATGAGCAGTTCTTC,CASSASGLAGNNEQFF,TRBD2,TRBJ2-1,NA,TRBV9
TGTGCCAGCAGTGACGACAGGGAGGTCGGGGAGCTGTTTTTT,CASSDDREVGELFF,NA,TRBJ2-2,NA,TRBV5-4
TGTGCCACCAGCAGAGATCCGGGAAGGGCAGATACGCAGTATTTT,CATSRDPGRADTQYF,NA,TRBJ2-3,NA,TRBV15
TGTGCCAGCAGCTTATCGGGTAGCGGGACCTACAATGAGCAGTTCTTC,CASSLSGSGTYNEQFF,TRBD2,TRBJ2-1,NA,TRBV7-2
TGTGCCAGCAGTTACTCGATGGGGGGAAGAGAGCAGTTCTTC,CASSYSMGGREQFF,NA,TRBJ2-1,once,TRBV6-5